Shown below are 25 T cell receptor beta chains from a single sample sequenced in a study of blood T cells in healthy people across ages. PCR was performed a second time for 7 to 11 cycles using a sample-barcoded 5' primer and a J-beta primer mix. A single record per CDR3 protein comes from TCRdb applying MiXCR to the 5' RACE reads. This table has some 880,000 distinct CDR3 sequences, 30% to 45% appearing once. Sequencing was performed on blood. The receptors originated from a man between 18 and 29 years old in good health.

The rearrangement joins TRBV20-1 to TRBJ2-3; 7 bases fit TRBD2. Looked up from germline, CDR1 is DFQATT and CDR2 is SNEGSKA (reference sequence). Trimming took 1 base from V and 5 from J; bases not matched to a gene: 9. The CDR3 is 15 amino acids. The CDR3 DNA reads as TGCAGTGCTAGAGGCCTTCCCGGGGGGTTAGATACGCAGTATTTT. Its protein is CSARGLPGGLDTQYF.

This chain connects TRBV6-5 to TRBJ2-7; TRBD1 matches 10 bases. CDR3 length: 15 residues. In germline, CDR1 is MNHEY, CDR2 SVGAGI. The V segment lost 2 bases and the J segment 7 bases; nucleotides outside the gene matches: 8. The chain's CDR3 is CASSYMGQGIHEQYF. CDR3 sequence (DNA): TGTGCCAGCAGTTACATGGGACAGGGGATACATGAGCAGTACTTC.

Details on this clonotype: Given a much more abundant clone one base away, this may be a read error. The J gene is TRBJ1-1, the V gene TRBV4-1, with unresolved D. CDR1 is MGHRA, CDR2 YSYEKL, per germline. The CDR3 spans 13 residues. V was cut by 3 bases and J by 7 bases, with 12 bases left in between. The CDR3 DNA reads TGCGCCAGCAGCCAGAGTGTTCGGCATGAAGCTTTCTTT. This translates into CASSQSVRHEAFF.

The genes are TRBV30 and TRBJ2-1; D unresolved. V was clipped by 3 bases and J by 1 base, with 7 bases between them. Germline V gene sequence: CDR1 GTSNPN, CDR2 SVGIG (reference sequence). CDR3 length: 13 residues. DNA for the CDR3: TGTGCCTGGAGCGTGTTATCCTACAATGAGCAGTTCTTC. This sequence encodes CAWSVLSYNEQFF.

A word on this clonotype: A much larger clone differs by one base, so this may be a read error. The CDR3 DNA is TGTGCCAGCAGTTTGGGGAGCAGCCCCCAAGAGACCCAGTACTTC. Its translation is CASSLGSSPQETQYF. This rearrangement joins TRBV12-3 or TRBV12-4 to TRBJ2-5; TRBD2 might be the D (5 bases). This CDR3 comprises 15 residues. The V gene lost 3 bases and the J gene lost 1 base, with 12 bases spanning the gap.

This clonotype was counted a few times. The V and J genes are TRBV4-1 and TRBJ2-1; 11 nucleotides line up with TRBD2. J gave up 8 bases and V 5 bases, and 11 bases lay outside the gene matches. The germline CDR1 and CDR2 sequences are MGHRA and YSYEKL. This CDR3 is built from 16 residues. CDR3 in amino acids: CASSVSFSGGVDEQFF. The CDR3, as DNA: TGCGCCAGCAGCGTTTCTTTTAGCGGGGGGGTGGATGAGCAGTTCTTC.

The sample holds a few counts of this clonotype. The CDR3 sequence is CSARKGTEQETQYF. In nucleotides, the CDR3 is TGCAGTGCTAGAAAGGGGACAGAACAAGAGACCCAGTACTTC. The V gene is TRBV20-1, the J gene TRBJ2-5, with TRBD1 identical over 7 bases. Trimming at V came to 2 bases and at J to 2 bases, leaving 5 bases not matched to a gene. This CDR3 comprises 14 residues. The germline CDR1 and CDR2 sequences are DFQATT and SNEGSKA (reference sequence).

This clonotype appeared a few times. This chain connects TRBV12-3 or TRBV12-4 to TRBJ1-2; 7 nucleotides line up with TRBD1. The CDR3 loop spans 15 amino acids. The J segment lost 4 bases and the V segment lost 6 bases, leaving 11 bases of the junction unmatched. CDR3 protein: CASRQTGLGGYGYTF. CDR3 DNA: TGTGCCAGCAGACAGACAGGGTTGGGGGGCTATGGCTACACCTTC.

This clonotype was seen just once. A much larger clone differs from this one at a single base, so this may be a read error. This chain links TRBV13 with TRBJ2-4; TRBD1 matches at 8 bases. The tail of the sequence fits TRBJ2-5 better, so the J call may be wrong. This CDR3 region has 15 residues. CDR1 is PRHDT and CDR2 is FYEKMQ in the germline V gene (reference sequence). In nucleotides, the CDR3 is TGTGCCAGCAGCAACTCGCAGGGGGCGAGGGGGACCCAGTACTTC. This gives the protein CASSNSQGARGTQYF.

Ten or more counts support this clonotype. The chain combines TRBV12-3 or TRBV12-4 with TRBJ1-2; unclear D gene. V was pared by 1 base and J by 4 bases, with 13 bases between. This CDR3 is 15 amino acids long. This CDR3 is CASSLESGGSYGYTF. The CDR3 DNA is TGTGCCAGCAGTTTAGAATCGGGAGGGAGCTATGGCTACACCTTC.

This clonotype appeared many times. The chain joins TRBV12-3 or TRBV12-4 to TRBJ2-3; D perhaps matches TRBD2 (7 bases). V lost 10 bases to trimming and J lost 9 bases, with 14 bases between them. There are 11 residues in the CDR3. For the CDR3, the DNA is TGTGCCACCAGAGGGGGGGACACGCAGTATTTT. Translating gives CATRGGDTQYF.

This clonotype showed up just a few times. V is TRBV6-2 or TRBV6-3 and J is TRBJ1-6; D is possibly TRBD1 (6 bases). From germline, CDR1 is MNHEY and CDR2 SVGEGT. This CDR3 has 14 amino acids. Trimming cost V 7 bases and J 5 bases, with 12 bases left between them. The CDR3 DNA sequence: TGTGCCAGCACCGAGGACAGCAATAATTCACCCCTCCACTTT. This encodes CASTEDSNNSPLHF.

The chain recombines TRBV6-2 or TRBV6-3 with TRBJ2-2; no definite D call. The CDR3 contains 13 residues. V shed 2 bases and J shed 3 bases, with 4 bases lying between them. Germline CDR1 and CDR2: MNHEY and SVGEGT. Here the CDR3 reads CASSYVDTGELFF. The CDR3 bases are TGTGCCAGCAGTTACGTCGACACCGGGGAGCTGTTTTTT.

This clonotype was observed once. The chain carries TRBV9 and TRBJ2-7; a weak D match, TRBD2 (6 bases). From germline, CDR1 is SGDLS and CDR2 YYNGEE. V was pared by 0 bases and J by 7 bases, with 20 bases between. The CDR3 length is 16 residues. CDR3 residues: CASSVGGRGRYNEQYF. The CDR3 coding sequence is TGTGCCAGCAGCGTAGGAGGGCGGGGTCGGTACAATGAGCAGTACTTC.

This clonotype was seen a few times. The V call is TRBV18, the J call TRBJ1-1; D unclear. Per germline, CDR1 KGHSH and CDR2 LQKENI. The CDR3 has 12 amino acids. V was shortened by 1 base and J by 6 bases, with 6 bases between the two germline ends. The CDR3 DNA sequence: TGTGCCAGCTCACCACAGGGCCCTGAAGCTTTCTTT. It encodes CASSPQGPEAFF. The full variable domain, its missing parts supplied by reference TRBV18 and TRBJ1-1, is NAGVMQNPRHLVRRRGQEARLRCSPMKGHSHVYWYRQLPEEGLKFMVYLQKENIIDESGMPKERFSAEFPKEGPSILRIQQVVRGDSAAYFCASSPQGPEAFFGQGTRLTVV.

This clonotype appeared many times. This CDR3 reads CASSLTGTGAYNEQFF. The CDR3 DNA reads TGTGCCAGCAGCCTCACCGGGACAGGGGCCTACAATGAGCAGTTCTTC. The rearrangement joins TRBV6-5 to TRBJ2-1; 10 bases map to TRBD1. Germline CDR1 is MNHEY and CDR2 is SVGAGI. After removal of 6 bases from V and 2 bases from J, the junction contained 7 bases not matched to a gene. The CDR3 is 16 residues long.

This chain uses TRBV9 with TRBJ2-1, with 9 bases lining up with TRBD2. The V gene end was trimmed by 2 bases and the J gene end by 3 bases; junction bases not matched to a gene: 6. The V gene's germline CDR1 is SGDLS and CDR2 YYNGEE. The CDR3 sequence is 16 residues long. Here the CDR3 reads CASSVSGGAYYNEQFF. The CDR3 DNA reads TGTGCCAGCAGCGTTAGCGGGGGAGCTTACTACAATGAGCAGTTCTTC.

This clonotype was recorded a few times. Mismatch with germline at one junction end may stem from a read error. This chain links TRBV7-7 with TRBJ2-6; D perhaps matches TRBD1 (6 bases). CDR3 length: 19 residues. From germline, CDR1 is SSHAT and CDR2 FNYEAQ (reference sequence). The DNA for the CDR3 is TGTGCTAGCACCCAAAACCCCACAGGGATGATAGCTGGGGCCAACGTCCTGACTTTC. This encodes CASTQNPTGMIAGANVLTF.

This clonotype appeared a few times. This chain links TRBV5-1 with TRBJ1-1, with 8 bases matching TRBD1. This CDR3 is 12 amino acids long. V lost 3 bases, J lost 11 bases, and 6 bases stayed unmatched. Germline V lookup: CDR1 SGHRS, CDR2 YFSETQ. In nucleotides, the CDR3 is TGCGCCAGCAGCTCGGACAGGGTTGGGGCTTTCTTT. Protein product: CASSSDRVGAFF.

In this sample, this clonotype turned up a few times. The V and J genes are TRBV5-6 and TRBJ2-3; 8 bases line up with TRBD2. The germline gives CDR1 SGHDT, CDR2 YYEEEE. This CDR3 is built from 15 residues. Germline trimming cut 0 bases from V and 5 bases from J; bases unmatched to any gene: 5. The CDR3 nucleotides are TGTGCCAGCAGCTTGGCGGGAGGGGCCTTAGATACGCAGTATTTT. Protein sequence: CASSLAGGALDTQYF.

This clonotype occurred a few times. The gene calls are TRBV4-1 and TRBJ1-4, with TRBD1 matching over 8 bases. This CDR3 is 16 amino acids long. In germline, CDR1 is MGHRA, CDR2 YSYEKL. With V trimmed by 2 bases and J by 10 bases, 12 bases remained unmatched. The CDR3 here is CASSQNSGTGLGKLFF. The CDR3 nucleotides read TGCGCCAGCAGCCAAAATTCCGGGACAGGTCTTGGAAAACTGTTTTTT.

Many counts were recorded for this clonotype. The chain carries TRBV10-3 and TRBJ2-3; 7 bases are a match to TRBD1. Germline lookup yields CDR1 ENHRY and CDR2 SYGVKD. V was clipped by 4 bases and J by 5 bases; unmatched bases: 6. There are 14 residues in the CDR3. The CDR3 nucleotides read TGTGCCATCAGTGCGGACAGGTTAGGAGATACGCAGTATTTT. Protein sequence: CAISADRLGDTQYF.

The rearrangement links TRBV7-3 to TRBJ1-5; possibly TRBD1 for D (5 bases). The CDR3 consists of 12 residues. CDR1 is SGHTA, CDR2 FQGTGA, per germline. Trimming shortened V by 9 bases and J by 4 bases, and 10 bases separated the two germline ends. DNA of the CDR3: TGTGCCAGGGGGGTGGGTAATCAGCCCCAGCATTTT. It codes for CARGVGNQPQHF.

At least ten counts were recorded for this clonotype. V usage is TRBV12-3 or TRBV12-4 and J usage is TRBJ1-2; D not resolved. V lost 1 base and J lost 7, with 10 bases in between. The CDR3 is 13 amino acids. In nucleotides, the CDR3 is TGTGCCAGCAGTTTAGGGGGAGAAGTTGGCTACACCTTC. As protein: CASSLGGEVGYTF.

A few counts support this clonotype. The chain uses TRBV5-5 and TRBJ1-5; D not resolved. Trimming took 2 bases from V and 3 from J, leaving 18 bases between them. The germline CDR1 and CDR2 sequences are SGHKS and YYEKEE (reference sequence). The CDR3 contains 17 residues. CDR3 DNA sequence: TGTGCCAGCAGCTTTGCCCCCCCCGGGCAGTACAATCAGCCCCAGCATTTT. Its translation is CASSFAPPGQYNQPQHF.